One T cell receptor beta chain is described in this entry. One entry per CDR3 protein, called by TCRdb with MiXCR from the 5' RACE reads. The sample gives roughly 350,000 distinct CDR3 sequences, roughly 21% of which show up once; under 15% is in the top ten. V lost 5 bases and J lost 1, with 13 bases in between. Germline CDR1 is KGHDR and CDR2 is SFDVKD. This CDR3 has 15 residues. These data are taken from a study of T-cell memory formation after mild COVID-19. Source material: PBMCs or a T cell subset sorted from them (not recorded which). The source of this sequence is an adult woman who had mild COVID-19 (a few samples of this study predate the infection). Cell type and time point are not known. The chain combines TRBV24-1 with TRBJ1-1, with D possibly being TRBD1 (5 bases). The CDR3 coding sequence is TGTGCCACCAGTGGTTCTTCAACAGGGAACACTGAAGCTTTCTTT. It codes for CATSGSSTGNTEAFF.